This T cell receptor beta chain was profiled in a study of long-term antiretroviral therapy in people with HIV. Concerning this clone: Its specificity is unknown.

immunoSEQ v3.0 was run at survey level. Clones were sequenced by immunoSEQ multiplex PCR, and TCRdb holds only the in-frame ones, with some missing. The table lists about 14,000 clones, about three quarters of them singletons. This CDR3 region has 12 residues. Germline V lookup: CDR1 SEHNR, CDR2 FQNEAQ (reference sequence). The V end lost 5 bases, the J end lost 5 bases, and 6 bases lay between the germline ends. Findings and caveats of the study: Drawn between about 2004 and 2018, the blood was possibly obtained under older ART regimens.

This chain links TRBV7-9 with TRBJ2-2, with D unresolved. The sample consisted of unsorted PBMCs, taken 1.3 years before starting antiretroviral therapy. The receptor was isolated from a man in his forties with HIV. Here the CDR3 reads CASSLGTGELFF. The CDR3 coding sequence is TGTGCCAGCAGCCTAGGGACCGGGGAGCTGTTTTTT. The whole variable domain, remainder taken from reference TRBV7-9 and TRBJ2-2, is DTGVSQNPRHKITKRGQNVTFRCDPISEHNRLYWYRQTLGQGPEFLTYFQNEAQLEKSRLLSDRFSAERPKGSFSTLEIQRTEQGDSAMYLCASSLGTGELFFGEGSRLTVL.